What follows are 24 T cell receptor beta chains derived from one specimen sequenced in a study of metastatic and nonmetastatic thyroid tumors. TCRdb reanalyzed the PCR reads with MiXCR. The sample has roughly 15,000 clones, 29% seen once. The entire patient cohort was treatment-naive prior to thyroid surgery. What was sequenced was tumor tissue. Receptor source: a male donor with papillary thyroid cancer or a benign thyroid nodule (not recorded which). Some clones in this sample may be carry-over from other donors' samples.

The chain links TRBV7-3 to TRBJ2-1; D is uncertain. V was clipped by 0 bases and J by 7 bases, with 10 bases between them. CDR1 and CDR2 from the germline V gene are SGHTA and FQGTGA. This CDR3 has 14 amino acids. CDR3 region: CASSLTSSGNEQFF. CDR3 bases: TGTGCCAGCAGCTTAACTTCCTCAGGAAATGAGCAGTTCTTC. The whole variable domain, filled in from reference TRBV7-3 and TRBJ2-1, reads GAGVSQTPSNKVTEKGKYVELRCDPISGHTALYWYRQSLGQGPEFLIYFQGTGAADDSGLPNDRFFAVRPEGSVSTLKIQRTERGDSAVYLCASSLTSSGNEQFFGPGTRLTVL.

This clone counts as medium-sized. The J gene is TRBJ2-1, the V gene TRBV9, with a tentative D call TRBD1 (6 bases). Looked up from germline, CDR1 is SGDLS and CDR2 is YYNGEE. This CDR3 region has 16 residues. The V gene lost 4 bases and the J gene lost 3 bases, with 17 bases spanning the gap. The CDR3 DNA is TGTGCCAGCAGCCTCAGCGCAGGGGCAGACTACAATGAGCAGTTCTTC. Translated: CASSLSAGADYNEQFF.

This clone is categorized as medium-sized. V usage is TRBV4-1 and J usage is TRBJ1-2; 7 bases match TRBD1. Germline V gene lookup returns CDR1 MGHRA and CDR2 YSYEKL. This CDR3 has 15 amino acids. J lost 5 bases, V lost 0 bases, and 6 bases had no gene match. CDR3 amino acids: CASSQDPGQTYGYTF. The CDR3 coding sequence is TGCGCCAGCAGCCAAGATCCGGGACAGACGTATGGCTACACCTTC.

The V and J genes are TRBV5-1 and TRBJ1-1, with D uncertain. The CDR3 is 14 residues long. The V end lost 2 bases, the J end lost 1 base, and 9 bases lay between the germline ends. Germline CDR1 SGHRS, CDR2 YFSETQ. CDR3 protein: CASSFFETNTEAFF. The DNA for the CDR3 is TGCGCCAGCAGCTTCTTCGAGACGAACACTGAAGCTTTCTTT.

By frequency in the sample, this clone is medium-sized (0.01 to 0.1%). The sample carries other DNA sequences with the same CDR3. The V call is TRBV18, the J call TRBJ1-5; maybe TRBD1 (5 bases). The CDR3 consists of 14 residues. CDR1 is KGHSH, CDR2 LQKENI, per germline. With 3 bases removed from V and 3 bases from J, the gap between germline ends came to 9 bases. The CDR3 DNA reads as TGTGCCAGCTCACCTCGGGGCTACAATCAGCCCCAGCATTTT. Translating gives CASSPRGYNQPQHF.

This clone came up many times. V usage is TRBV9 and J usage is TRBJ2-7, with D possibly being TRBD2 (5 bases). The germline V gene has CDR1 SGDLS and CDR2 YYNGEE. The CDR3 contains 14 residues. V was trimmed by 4 bases and J by 0 bases, leaving 11 bases between them. The CDR3 bases are TGTGCCAGCAGCCGAGGGCTCAACTCCTACGAGCAGTACTTC. This gives the protein CASSRGLNSYEQYF. Based on the CDR3 plus reference TRBV9 and TRBJ2-7, the full variable domain is DSGVTQTPKHLITATGQRVTLRCSPRSGDLSVYWYQQSLDQGLQFLIQYYNGEERAKGNILERFSAQQFPDLHSELNLSSLELGDSALYFCASSRGLNSYEQYFGPGTRLTVT.

V usage is TRBV7-9 and J usage is TRBJ2-2; TRBD2 is a possible D gene (5 bases). The germline V gene has CDR1 SEHNR and CDR2 FQNEAQ (reference sequence). Deletions cut 3 bases from V and 1 base from J, with 6 bases between. This CDR3 comprises 14 residues. The chain's CDR3 is CASSFGMNTGELFF. The CDR3 region has the DNA TGTGCCAGCAGCTTCGGGATGAACACCGGGGAGCTGTTTTTT.

V usage is TRBV6-1 and J usage is TRBJ1-2, with a weak D call TRBD1 (6 bases). The CDR3 is 14 residues long. CDR1 MNHNS and CDR2 SASEGT come from the germline V gene. V dropped 5 bases and J dropped 6 bases, with 16 bases sitting between them. CDR3 sequence (DNA): TGTGCCAGCAGTCCGCTGTCAGGGGCGGATGGCTACACCTTC. This translates into CASSPLSGADGYTF.

This clone is classed as medium-sized. A junction end diverges from the germline sequence, so it may reflect a read error. V and J are TRBV20-1 and TRBJ1-2; possibly TRBD1 for D (5 bases). Germline CDR1 and CDR2: DFQATT and SNEGSKA (reference sequence). This CDR3 has 13 amino acids. In DNA form, the CDR3 reads TGCAGTGCCAGAGAAGCCGACAGATTGGGCTACACCTTC. Amino acid sequence: CSAREADRLGYTF.

This clone was seen a handful of times. The V gene is TRBV20-1, the J gene TRBJ1-3, with 9 positions matching TRBD1. CDR1 DFQATT and CDR2 SNEGSKA come from the germline V gene (reference sequence). CDR3 size: 15 residues. With V trimmed by 0 bases and J by 2 bases, 2 bases remained unmatched. CDR3 coding DNA: TGCAGTGCTAGAGATAGACAGGGGGCTGGAAACACCATATATTTT. Protein sequence: CSARDRQGAGNTIYF.

This clone was counted a few times. The final CDR3 position lacks the conserved phenylalanine or tryptophan, pointing to a likely read error. The chain has TRBV6-1 and TRBJ1-5; D not certain. Trimming took 6 bases from V and 2 from J, leaving 14 bases between them. CDR3 length: 15 amino acids. Germline CDR1 reads MNHNS; CDR2 reads SASEGT. CDR3 in amino acids: CASSLEGSGNQPQHL. The CDR3 nucleotides are TGTGCCAGCAGCCTCGAAGGGTCGGGCAATCAGCCCCAGCATCTT.

This clone showed up just once. The V and J genes are TRBV18 and TRBJ1-1, with 7 bases identical to TRBD1. The germline gives CDR1 KGHSH, CDR2 LQKENI. Trimming removed 6 bases from V and 5 bases from J; junction bases left unmatched: 12. The CDR3 sequence is 15 residues long. The CDR3 region is CASSRDSRRLTEAFF. DNA of the CDR3: TGTGCCAGCTCCCGGGACAGCCGGCGGTTGACTGAAGCTTTCTTT.

J is TRBJ2-1 and V is TRBV11-1; 9 bases map to TRBD1. The CDR3 totals 15 residues. Trimming cost V 3 bases and J 9 bases; bases outside gene matches: 9. Germline CDR1 is SGHAT and CDR2 is FQDESV (reference sequence). This chain's CDR3 is CASSFKGQGGSEQFF. In DNA, the CDR3 is TGTGCCAGCAGCTTTAAGGGACAGGGAGGAAGTGAGCAGTTCTTC.

This clone came up many times. The rearrangement uses TRBV2 and TRBJ1-5, with D perhaps matching TRBD1 (6 bases). Trimming removed 7 bases at V and 0 bases at J, with 13 bases between. Looked up from germline, CDR1 is SNHLY and CDR2 is FYNNEI. CDR3 length: 15 amino acids. This CDR3 reads CASTKDSTSNQPQHF. Written as DNA, the CDR3 is TGTGCCAGCACCAAGGACAGCACTAGCAATCAGCCCCAGCATTTT.

This clone was counted at least ten times. This sequence joins TRBV15 and TRBJ2-5, with D perhaps matching TRBD2 (6 bases). The V end lost 3 bases, the J end lost 2 bases, and 13 bases lay between the germline ends. CDR3 length: 15 amino acids. Germline-derived CDR1 and CDR2 are LNHNV and YYDKDF (reference sequence). The CDR3 DNA reads TGTGCCACCAGCAGGTCACGGGAGTGGCAAGAGACCCAGTACTTC. The encoded protein is CATSRSREWQETQYF. Combining the CDR3 with reference TRBV15 and TRBJ2-5 gives the whole variable domain DAMVIQNPRYQVTQFGKPVTLSCSQTLNHNVMYWYQQKSSQAPKLLFHYYDKDFNNEADTPDNFQSRRPNTSFCFLDIRSPGLGDTAMYLCATSRSREWQETQYFGPGTRLLVL.

In this sample, this clone turned up a few times. CDR3 residues: CASSPELATDTQYF. CDR3 in DNA: TGTGCCAGCAGTCCTGAGCTCGCCACAGATACGCAGTATTTT. This sequence joins TRBV7-3 and TRBJ2-3; D is unclear. Trimming pared 6 bases from V and 2 bases from J, leaving 12 bases between. The CDR3 covers 14 residues. Germline-derived CDR1 and CDR2 are SGHTA and FQGTGA.

Ten or more counts support this clone. The gene calls are TRBV7-8 and TRBJ1-6; a possible D gene is TRBD1 (6 bases). Germline-derived CDR1 and CDR2 are SGHVS and FQNEAQ. The ends were cut back, 0 bases at V and 7 bases at J, with 16 bases in the middle. The CDR3 consists of 17 residues. Written as DNA, the CDR3 is TGTGCCAGCAGCTTAGCATACCTCCAGGGGACGAATTCACCCCTCCACTTT. This sequence encodes CASSLAYLQGTNSPLHF.

At least ten counts were recorded for this clone. The rearrangement joins TRBV5-1 to TRBJ1-1; possibly TRBD1 for D (5 bases). The CDR3 has 13 residues. Germline V gives CDR1 SGHRS, CDR2 YFSETQ. Trimming removed 6 bases at V and 1 base at J, with 10 bases between. Here the CDR3 reads CASTIQGNTEAFF. CDR3 coding DNA: TGCGCCAGCACCATCCAGGGGAACACTGAAGCTTTCTTT.

Ten or more counts support this clone. This rearrangement joins TRBV18 to TRBJ2-1; D ambiguous. The V end lost 0 bases, the J end lost 3 bases, and 6 bases lay between the germline ends. The CDR3 consists of 14 residues. The germline V gene has CDR1 KGHSH and CDR2 LQKENI. CDR3 DNA: TGTGCCAGCTCACCACCGGACCTCTACAATGAGCAGTTCTTC. Its protein is CASSPPDLYNEQFF.

This rearrangement joins TRBV20-1 to TRBJ2-7; the D gene is possibly TRBD1 (6 bases). The V end lost 7 bases, the J end lost 3 bases, and 19 bases lay between the germline ends. Germline lookup yields CDR1 DFQATT and CDR2 SNEGSKA (reference sequence). The CDR3 covers 14 residues. DNA for the CDR3: TGCAGTGGGACAGCCCCCCTAGAGTGCTACGAGCAGTACTTC. Residues: CSGTAPLECYEQYF.

This clone is deemed large. The CDR3 coding sequence is TGTGCCAGCAGACAGGACAGGGTCAACACCGGGGAGCTGTTTTTT. Amino acid sequence: CASRQDRVNTGELFF. This rearrangement joins TRBV6-1 to TRBJ2-2; 8 bases are a match to TRBD1. CDR3 size: 15 residues. J gave up 2 bases and V 6 bases, and 5 bases lay outside the gene matches. Germline V gene sequence: CDR1 MNHNS, CDR2 SASEGT.

The sample holds a few counts of this clone. The genes are TRBV27 and TRBJ1-1; tentative D call: TRBD1 (5 bases). Trimming removed 6 bases from V and 2 bases from J, with 19 bases in between. Germline V gene sequence: CDR1 MNHEY, CDR2 SMNVEV (reference sequence). The CDR3 loop spans 16 amino acids. In DNA, the CDR3 is TGTGCCAGCAGAGATCAACCCGGGGCTGTAAACACTGAAGCTTTCTTT. Protein product: CASRDQPGAVNTEAFF.

This clone was observed many times. V is TRBV7-9 and J is TRBJ1-1, with 7 bases matching TRBD1. J was trimmed by 2 bases and V by 4 bases; bases with no gene match: 4. CDR1 and CDR2 from the germline V gene are SEHNR and FQNEAQ (reference sequence). The CDR3 sequence is 14 residues long. The CDR3 coding sequence is TGTGCCAGCAGCTCGGGGACAGAAAACACTGAAGCTTTCTTT. This encodes CASSSGTENTEAFF.

This clone was recorded a few times. The chain has TRBV28 and TRBJ2-4, with D perhaps being TRBD1 or TRBD2 (7 bases each). This CDR3 comprises 15 residues. Germline CDR1 is MDHEN and CDR2 is SYDVKM. Trimming took off 5 bases at V and 6 bases at J, with 17 bases between the two ends. This CDR3 is CASSLRGGLRNIQYF. The CDR3 coding sequence is TGTGCCAGCAGTCTCAGGGGGGGGCTGAGAAACATTCAGTACTTC.